Reported below is one T cell receptor (beta chain). Its target is not known. This record comes from a study of cytomegalovirus exposure and HLA in healthy donors. Broader study findings: The productive fraction for most TCR beta V segments was about 90% or about 30% in an earlier analysis. There were several of the most significant clusters that appeared linked to common viral pathogens in a later analysis. A later analysis showed TCR association rates differing by HLA locus, peaking at DRB1 and lowest at HLA-C.

Germline lookup yields CDR1 MNHNS and CDR2 SASEGT. The CDR3 is made up of 18 amino acids. The V end lost 1 base, the J end lost 4 bases, and 20 bases lay between the germline ends. Primers: 60 Vbeta forward and 13 Jbeta reverse. TCRdb's table, derived via immunoSEQ multiplex PCR, lists solely in-frame clones and lacks some. This sample has just over 150,000 clones, with more than 65% found just once. This clonotype originated in a man aged 50-59 years in good health and CMV-seropositive. The sample was PBMCs. V and J are TRBV6-1 and TRBJ2-4; perhaps TRBD2 as D (6 bases). The CDR3 nucleotides read TGTGCCAGCAGTGAAGGGAGGGAGTTGACCCCTCTTAAAAACATTCAGTACTTC. This translates into CASSEGRELTPLKNIQYF.